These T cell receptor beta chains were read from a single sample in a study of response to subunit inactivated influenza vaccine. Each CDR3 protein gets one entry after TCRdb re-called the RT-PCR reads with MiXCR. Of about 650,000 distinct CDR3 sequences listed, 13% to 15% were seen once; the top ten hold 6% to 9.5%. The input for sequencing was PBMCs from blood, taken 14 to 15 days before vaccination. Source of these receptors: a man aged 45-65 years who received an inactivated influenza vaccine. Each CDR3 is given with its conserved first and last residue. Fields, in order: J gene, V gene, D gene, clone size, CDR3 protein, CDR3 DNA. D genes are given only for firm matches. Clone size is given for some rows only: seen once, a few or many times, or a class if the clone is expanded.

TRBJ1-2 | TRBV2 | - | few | CASSEAEVGGYTF | TGTGCCAGCAGTGAAGCGGAAGTAGGTGGCTACACCTTC
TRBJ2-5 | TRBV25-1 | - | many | CASSEISAQETQYF | TGTGCCAGCAGTGAAATCTCAGCTCAAGAGACCCAGTACTTC
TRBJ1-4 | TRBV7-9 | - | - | CASSITNEKLFF | TGTGCCAGCAGCATCACTAATGAAAAACTGTTTTTT
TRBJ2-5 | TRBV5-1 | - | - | CASSLGRAPETQYF | TGCGCCAGCAGCTTGGGCCGGGCCCCAGAGACCCAGTACTTC
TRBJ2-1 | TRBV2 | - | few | CASSEPRDFNYNEQFF | TGTGCCAGCAGTGAACCCCGGGACTTCAATTACAATGAGCAGTTCTTC
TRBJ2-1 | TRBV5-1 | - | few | CASSLEVGSNEQFF | TGCGCCAGCAGCTTGGAAGTGGGCAGCAATGAGCAGTTCTTC
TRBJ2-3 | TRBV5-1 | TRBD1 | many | CASSIGTGGLTDTQYF | TGCGCCAGCAGCATAGGGACAGGGGGCCTCACAGATACGCAGTATTTT
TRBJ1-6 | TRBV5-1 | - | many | CASSLALGNSPLHF | TGCGCCAGCAGCTTGGCCCTAGGGAATTCACCCCTCCACTTT
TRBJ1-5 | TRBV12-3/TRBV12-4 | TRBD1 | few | CASSVTGAQPQHF | TGTGCCAGCAGTGTGACAGGGGCTCAGCCCCAGCATTTT
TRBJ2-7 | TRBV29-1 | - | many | CSVAFAREQYF | TGCAGCGTCGCTTTCGCGCGGGAGCAGTACTTC
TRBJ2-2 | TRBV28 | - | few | CACQGGSRTGELFF | TGTGCTTGCCAGGGGGGTAGTCGCACCGGGGAGCTGTTTTTT
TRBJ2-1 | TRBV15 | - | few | CATSGGAGRNNNEQFF | TGTGCCACCAGCGGGGGAGCGGGCCGAAATAACAATGAGCAGTTCTTC
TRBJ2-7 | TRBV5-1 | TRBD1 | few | CASSLARQGPYEQYF | TGCGCCAGCAGCTTGGCGCGACAGGGGCCCTACGAGCAGTACTTC